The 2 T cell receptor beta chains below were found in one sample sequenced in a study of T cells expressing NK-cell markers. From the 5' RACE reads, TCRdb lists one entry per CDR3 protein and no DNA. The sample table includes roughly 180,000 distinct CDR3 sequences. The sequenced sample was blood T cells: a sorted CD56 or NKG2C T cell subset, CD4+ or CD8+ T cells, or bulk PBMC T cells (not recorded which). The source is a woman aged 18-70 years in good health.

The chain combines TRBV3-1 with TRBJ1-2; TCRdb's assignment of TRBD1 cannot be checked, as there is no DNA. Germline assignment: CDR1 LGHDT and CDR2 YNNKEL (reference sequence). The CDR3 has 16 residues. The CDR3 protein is CASSQGQNNQIYGYTF.

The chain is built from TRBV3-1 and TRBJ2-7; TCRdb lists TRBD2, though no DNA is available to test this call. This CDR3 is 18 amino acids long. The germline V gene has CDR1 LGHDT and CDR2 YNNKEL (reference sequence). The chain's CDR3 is CASSQDLFGGLSSYEQYF.